The source of this T cell receptor beta chain is a study of Ad26.COV2.S vaccination and SARS-CoV-2 variants. Study background: Donor participated within the Ad26.COV2.S arm of the COV1001 trial. The study gave Ad26.COV2.S intramuscularly, once or twice 56 days apart.

The treatment: roughly 18 received Ad26.COV2.S at low or high dose, single or two shots; roughly 5 received placebo; per-sample allocation not given. Sample collection was performed on day 63 after the first vaccine or placebo injection. About this clone itself: Its antigen is not known.

The CDR3 runs 16 residues. Per germline, CDR1 MNHEY and CDR2 SVGAGI. V lost 3 bases to trimming and J lost 4 bases, with 18 bases between them. Generated by immunoSEQ multiplex PCR, the TCRdb table keeps only in-frame clones and is missing some. In the table there are 350,000 to 500,000 clones, roughly 88% of which are singletons. Study observations and caveats: Non-spike TCR breadth did not differ much between vaccine and placebo recipients. Post-vaccination spike-specific CD8+ and CD4+ T cell responses reportedly had substantial breadth.

This sequence originates from a person aged 18-60 years who received the Ad26.COV2.S COVID-19 vaccine or a placebo. Sequenced material: peripheral blood, taken in a trial of Ad26.COV2.S vaccine versus placebo. J is TRBJ2-5 and V is TRBV6-5; D remains unclear. CDR3 DNA sequence: TGTGCCAGCAGTTATCAACTACAGACCCCCCCAGAGACCCAGTACTTC. This sequence encodes CASSYQLQTPPETQYF.